This TCR beta chain comes out of a study of Graves' ophthalmopathy and Graves' hyperthyroidism. In its sample, this clonotype was seen many times. Germline assignment: CDR1 SGHTA and CDR2 FQGTGA. This CDR3 contains 15 residues. The V gene lost 1 base and the J gene lost 2 bases, with 11 bases spanning the gap. Amplification targeted the TCR beta CDR3 regions, with RNA transcripts as the source material. The authors performed first-round RT-PCR with HTBI primers and then a second-round multiplex PCR. TCRdb independently ran MiXCR on the multiplex PCR reads; one entry per CDR3 protein. The sample lists about 740,000 distinct CDR3 sequences; roughly 41% were seen once. With a duration under 3 months, ophthalmopathy in the donors showed moderate-to-severe activity, CAS ≥3 and NOSPECS ≥4. The authors isolated PBMCs from 8 to 10 ml of fresh peripheral blood.

The specimen sequenced was peripheral blood. The J gene is TRBJ2-5, the V gene TRBV7-3; TRBD1 might be the D (5 bases). The origin of this receptor is an adult man with Graves' ophthalmopathy. The CDR3 sequence is CASSLKPGLQETQYF. CDR3 DNA: TGTGCCAGCAGCTTAAAGCCAGGGCTACAAGAGACCCAGTACTTC.